Listed here are 27 T cell receptor beta chains from one sample, sequenced in a study of cytomegalovirus exposure and HLA in healthy donors. PCR primers comprised 60 Vbeta and 13 Jbeta primers. Only in-frame clones appear in the TCRdb table, and some are missing; sequencing was by immunoSEQ multiplex PCR. The data contain roughly 160,000 clones, 85% of them singletons. Sequencing used PBMCs. The receptor source for this set is a boy younger than 10 in good health and CMV-seronegative.

The chain combines TRBV2 with TRBJ2-5; the D gene is possibly TRBD1 (5 bases). Germline CDR1 is SNHLY and CDR2 is FYNNEI. The CDR3 totals 14 residues. The germline V and J ends were trimmed by 7 bases and 0 bases, with 12 bases remaining between them. CDR3 residues: CASTQGQYQETQYF. The CDR3 DNA sequence: TGTGCCAGCACCCAGGGTCAGTACCAAGAGACCCAGTACTTC.

With respect to this clone: An end of the junction differs from the germline gene, which may be a read error. V gene TRBV28 combines with J gene TRBJ1-2, with D uncertain. Germline loops: CDR1 MDHEN, CDR2 SYDVKM. CDR3 length: 13 amino acids. The CDR3 loop reads CASCFGVRYGYTF. The CDR3, as DNA: TGTGCCAGCTGTTTCGGAGTTCGGTATGGCTACACCTTC.

The V call is TRBV14, the J call TRBJ2-1; the match to TRBD2 covers 8 bases. Trimming took 3 bases from V and 5 from J; bases not matched to a gene: 6. The CDR3 is made up of 15 amino acids. Germline V gene lookup returns CDR1 SGHDN and CDR2 FVKESK. The CDR3 coding sequence is TGTGCCAGCAGCCACAGAGCGGGAGTCAACAATGAGCAGTTCTTC. Its protein product is CASSHRAGVNNEQFF.

This clone turned up a few times. This chain links TRBV5-5 with TRBJ2-7, with 8 bases identical to TRBD1. The V and J ends lost 3 bases and 2 bases, in that order; junction bases with no gene match: 4. Germline V gene sequence: CDR1 SGHKS, CDR2 YYEKEE (reference sequence). The CDR3 totals 14 residues. In DNA form, the CDR3 reads TGTGCCAGCAGCTGGGTACAGGGGGCCTACGAGCAGTACTTC. It specifies CASSWVQGAYEQYF.

In this sample, this clone turned up a few times. The J gene is TRBJ1-1, the V gene TRBV29-1; 10 bases are shared with TRBD1. The CDR3 contains 13 residues. Germline V gene lookup returns CDR1 SQVTM and CDR2 ANQGSEA. V trimming: 6 bases; J trimming: 5 bases; junction bases outside the gene matches: 6. CDR3 residues: CSVGGQGGTEAFF. The CDR3 DNA sequence: TGCAGCGTGGGAGGACAGGGGGGTACTGAAGCTTTCTTT.

The chain recombines TRBV29-1 with TRBJ1-1, with D possibly TRBD1 on 5 matching bases. CDR3 length equals 14 residues. CDR1 and CDR2 (germline): SQVTM, ANQGSEA. The V end lost 2 bases, the J end lost 11 bases, and 21 bases lay between the germline ends. In DNA, the CDR3 is TGCAGCGTTGAATCACAGGAGACCTTTCAACGGGCTTTCTTT. This encodes CSVESQETFQRAFF. Full variable domain (outside the CDR3, taken from reference TRBV29-1 and TRBJ1-1): SAVISQKPSRDICQRGTSLTIQCQVDSQVTMMFWYRQQPGQSLTLIATANQGSEATYESGFVIDKFPISRPNLTFSTLTVSNMSPEDSSIYLCSVESQETFQRAFFGQGTRLTVV.

In DNA form, the CDR3 reads TGTGCCAGCAGTAGGACAGGGAACTATGGCTACACCTTC. Its translation is CASSRTGNYGYTF. The V and J genes are TRBV2 and TRBJ1-2; 8 bases agree with TRBD1. Trimming took 5 bases from V and 2 from J; bases not matched to a gene: 1. This CDR3 spans 13 amino acids. Germline V gene lookup returns CDR1 SNHLY and CDR2 FYNNEI.

The CDR3 DNA sequence: TGCAGCGTTGAAGATCTGGGGGGGATGAACACTGAAGCTTTCTTT. It encodes CSVEDLGGMNTEAFF. The V gene is TRBV29-1, the J gene TRBJ1-1; D might be TRBD1 (5 bases). Trimming left V 0 bases short and J 0 bases short, with 11 bases between. Germline V CDR1 and CDR2: SQVTM, ANQGSEA. This CDR3 region has 15 residues.

The chain carries TRBV19 and TRBJ2-5; TRBD2 aligns across 7 bases. This CDR3 is built from 15 residues. Germline V lookup: CDR1 LNHDA, CDR2 SQIVND (reference sequence). V was clipped by 4 bases and J by 2 bases; unmatched bases: 7. The CDR3 bases are TGTGCCAGTAGTAGGGGCGGGGGTGTACAAGAGACCCAGTACTTC. It encodes CASSRGGGVQETQYF.

This chain uses TRBV9 with TRBJ2-3; D unresolved. This CDR3 region has 15 residues. V lost 0 bases, J lost 2 bases, and 10 bases lay in between. Germline V gene sequence: CDR1 SGDLS, CDR2 YYNGEE. Here the CDR3 reads CASSVAVTITDTQYF. Here the CDR3 DNA reads TGTGCCAGCAGCGTAGCGGTCACTATCACAGATACGCAGTATTTT. Supplemented by reference TRBV9 and TRBJ2-3, the full variable domain reads DSGVTQTPKHLITATGQRVTLRCSPRSGDLSVYWYQQSLDQGLQFLIQYYNGEERAKGNILERFSAQQFPDLHSELNLSSLELGDSALYFCASSVAVTITDTQYFGPGTRLTVL.

The chain recombines TRBV6-1 with TRBJ1-1, with D unresolved. V was trimmed by 9 bases and J by 1 base, leaving 6 bases between them. This CDR3 comprises 11 residues. CDR1 MNHNS and CDR2 SASEGT come from the germline V gene. The CDR3 DNA reads as TGTGCCAGGGCTAGGAACACTGAAGCTTTCTTT. This encodes CARARNTEAFF.

This clone was picked up a small number of times. V usage is TRBV18 and J usage is TRBJ1-1; 8 bases line up with TRBD1. This CDR3 has 16 amino acids. With V trimmed by 9 bases and J by 4 bases, 16 bases remained unmatched. The germline CDR1 and CDR2 sequences are KGHSH and LQKENI. CDR3 region: CASFSLPTGGVTEAFF. CDR3 nucleotides: TGTGCCAGTTTTTCGCTCCCCACAGGGGGGGTCACTGAAGCTTTCTTT.

This chain joins TRBV4-1 and TRBJ2-1; the match to TRBD2 covers 11 bases. Germline V lookup: CDR1 MGHRA, CDR2 YSYEKL. This CDR3 is 17 amino acids long. J lost 7 bases, V lost 3 bases, and 11 bases had no gene match. This CDR3 is CASSHPPTSGGGNEQFF. The CDR3, as DNA: TGCGCCAGCAGCCACCCCCCCACTAGCGGGGGAGGGAATGAGCAGTTCTTC.

The genes are TRBV5-6 and TRBJ1-2, with a weak D call TRBD1 (5 bases). V gave up 0 bases and J gave up 3 bases, with 9 bases separating them. The V gene's germline CDR1 is SGHDT and CDR2 YYEEEE. CDR3 length equals 14 residues. The CDR3 region is CASSLEGSDYGYTF. CDR3 sequence (DNA): TGTGCCAGCAGCTTGGAGGGGTCTGACTATGGCTACACCTTC.

The genes are TRBV9 and TRBJ1-5; D remains ambiguous. V was cut by 0 bases and J by 4 bases, with 8 bases left in between. The CDR3 runs to 14 residues. The germline CDR1 and CDR2 sequences are SGDLS and YYNGEE. The DNA for the CDR3 is TGTGCCAGCAGCGTAGAGGCGGAGAATCAGCCCCAGCATTTT. Encoded protein: CASSVEAENQPQHF.

This clone was detected only a few times. The J gene is TRBJ2-1, the V gene TRBV7-9, with D perhaps TRBD2 (6 bases). V was shortened by 5 bases and J by 9 bases, with 14 bases between the two germline ends. The germline V gene has CDR1 SEHNR and CDR2 FQNEAQ (reference sequence). CDR3 size: 13 residues. As DNA, the CDR3 is TGTGCCAGCAGCCCCTGGGGCGGGATTGAGCAGTTCTTC. Translation gives CASSPWGGIEQFF.

The chain joins TRBV5-8 to TRBJ1-6; D is unresolved. Germline CDR1 SGHTS, CDR2 YDEGEE. The CDR3 has 12 amino acids. The V end was cut by 4 bases, the J end by 9 bases, with 8 bases between. The CDR3 is CASSLTGSPLHF. CDR3 DNA sequence: TGTGCCAGCAGCCTTACCGGTTCACCCCTCCACTTT.

V is TRBV2 and J is TRBJ1-5; 12 positions agree with TRBD1. V lost 6 bases, J lost 2 bases, and 8 bases stayed unmatched. The CDR3 runs 17 residues. Looked up from germline, CDR1 is SNHLY and CDR2 is FYNNEI. The CDR3 nucleotides read TGTGCCAGCAGGGGGGGACAGGGGGCAAGGGGCAATCAGCCCCAGCATTTT. It specifies CASRGGQGARGNQPQHF.

The chain recombines TRBV7-2 with TRBJ2-7; TRBD2 matches 10 bases. Germline values: CDR1 SGHTA, CDR2 FQGNSA. The trim removed 6 bases at V and 6 bases at J, leaving 5 bases unmatched. This CDR3 is 13 amino acids long. The CDR3 nucleotides are TGTGCCAGCAGAAGCGGGAGGGCGTTCGAGCAGTACTTC. It yields the protein CASRSGRAFEQYF.

The J gene is TRBJ2-5, the V gene TRBV5-4; the match to TRBD2 covers 7 bases. The J call may be incorrect, as the DNA end agrees better with TRBJ2-7. The CDR3 spans 14 residues. Per germline, CDR1 SGHNT and CDR2 YYREEE (reference sequence). The CDR3 nucleotides read TGTGCCAGCGCGCAGCGGGGAAGCTCCTACGAGCAGTACTTC. Its protein is CASAQRGSSYEQYF.

This clone was detected once. This sequence joins TRBV11-3 and TRBJ2-1, with D unresolved. The ends were cut back, 2 bases at V and 7 bases at J, with 18 bases in the middle. The germline gives CDR1 SGHNT, CDR2 YENEEA. This CDR3 has 16 residues. Written as DNA, the CDR3 is TGTGCCAGCAGCTTACGCTCGTCAGGTGTTTCGAATGAGCAGTTCTTC. Residues: CASSLRSSGVSNEQFF.

The chain carries TRBV10-3 and TRBJ2-3; 7 bases align to TRBD1. The germline gives CDR1 ENHRY, CDR2 SYGVKD. With V trimmed by 3 bases and J by 3 bases, 6 bases remained unmatched. The CDR3 loop spans 15 amino acids. DNA of the CDR3: TGTGCCATCAGTGACGACAGGGTTGTGACAGATACGCAGTATTTT. It translates to CAISDDRVVTDTQYF.

The chain recombines TRBV2 with TRBJ2-7; maybe TRBD2 (5 bases). The CDR3 is 11 residues long. Per the germline V gene, CDR1 is SNHLY and CDR2 is FYNNEI. V was trimmed by 7 bases and J by 3 bases, leaving 7 bases between them. CDR3 bases: TGTGCCAGCATGAGGGACTACGAGCAGTACGTC. It specifies CASMRDYEQYV.

This rearrangement joins TRBV28 to TRBJ1-5, with TRBD1 identical over 10 bases. CDR3 length: 16 residues. Germline V gives CDR1 MDHEN, CDR2 SYDVKM. Trimming at V came to 7 bases and at J to 7 bases, leaving 13 bases not matched to a gene. This CDR3 reads CASTTQDRGYGQPQHF. For the CDR3, the DNA is TGTGCCAGCACCACGCAGGACAGGGGGTACGGGCAGCCCCAGCATTTT.

The chain employs TRBV20-1 and TRBJ1-2; D not certain. Germline CDR1 is DFQATT and CDR2 is SNEGSKA (reference sequence). V was pared by 0 bases and J by 6 bases, with 5 bases between. There are 11 residues in the CDR3. In DNA, the CDR3 is TGCAGTGCTAGAGATCAAAATGGCTACACCTTC. This gives the protein CSARDQNGYTF.

The V and J genes are TRBV18 and TRBJ1-3; D ambiguous. Trimming took 5 bases from V and 4 from J, leaving 12 bases between them. Germline-derived CDR1 and CDR2 are KGHSH and LQKENI. The CDR3 spans 14 residues. CDR3 sequence: CASSSGSRGNTIYF. CDR3 DNA: TGTGCCAGCTCATCGGGATCTAGGGGAAACACCATATATTTT.

The chain joins TRBV4-1 to TRBJ2-7, with 11 bases that match TRBD2. CDR3 length: 16 amino acids. V was clipped by 2 bases and J by 3 bases; unmatched bases: 6. Germline CDR1 and CDR2: MGHRA and YSYEKL. As DNA, the CDR3 is TGCGCCAGCAGCCAATCCACTAGCGGGAGCAGCTACGAGCAGTACTTC. This encodes CASSQSTSGSSYEQYF.